This is a list of T cell receptor beta chains from one sample in a study of blood T cell repertoires in COVID-19. Some clones are missing from TCRdb's copy, which holds only in-frame ones; the method was immunoSEQ multiplex PCR. Here the sample spans roughly 250,000 clones, 82% being singletons. Sequencing input: peripheral blood. The receptors derive from a woman of 80 years or more with acute or convalescent COVID-19. Both conserved end residues are part of each CDR3. A D gene is named only where the DNA matches it firmly. Clone size is not always given. Where it is, it says once, few, many or a class for expanded clones.

clone size,D gene,V gene,J gene,CDR3 protein,CDR3 DNA
-,-,TRBV7-9,TRBJ1-6,CASSLVGRNSPLHF,TGTGCCAGCAGCTTAGTCGGCAGGAATTCACCCCTCCACTTT
-,TRBD1,TRBV28,TRBJ2-5,CASTEDRIQETQYF,TGTGCCAGCACCGAGGACAGGATCCAAGAGACCCAGTACTTC
-,-,TRBV7-2,TRBJ2-7,CASSPGVAYYEQYF,TGTGCCAGCAGCCCCGGTGTTGCCTACTACGAGCAGTACTTC
-,-,TRBV18,TRBJ1-5,CASSPLVVRDQPQHF,TGTGCCAGCTCACCGCTGGTGGTGAGAGATCAGCCCCAGCATTTT
-,-,TRBV30,TRBJ2-1,CAWSRGGGRYNEQFF,TGTGCCTGGTCTCGTGGGGGCGGGAGATACAATGAGCAGTTCTTC
few,TRBD2,TRBV15,TRBJ2-3,CATSRGKRGDYLTDTQYF,TGTGCCACCAGCAGGGGTAAGCGGGGTGATTATCTGACAGATACGCAGTATTTT
once,-,TRBV3-1/TRBV3-2,TRBJ1-2,CASSQAHRTPSYGYTF,TGTGCCAGCAGCCAAGCACATCGGACTCCTTCCTATGGCTACACCTTC
-,TRBD2,TRBV27,TRBJ2-7,CASSEAGLAAYEQYF,TGTGCCAGCAGTGAAGCGGGACTAGCGGCCTACGAGCAGTACTTC
-,TRBD2,TRBV7-2,TRBJ2-1,CASSIQGTSGGYNEQFF,TGTGCCAGCAGCATCCAAGGGACTAGCGGAGGGTACAATGAGCAGTTCTTC
-,-,TRBV18,TRBJ2-5,CASSPGSLETQYF,TGTGCCAGCTCACCTGGCTCGCTAGAGACCCAGTACTTC
-,TRBD1,TRBV29-1,TRBJ2-5,CSAGDRGLRETQYF,TGCAGCGCTGGGGACAGGGGGTTACGAGAGACCCAGTACTTC
-,-,TRBV19,TRBJ2-7,CASSKRGLVYEQYF,TGTGCCAGTAGCAAGAGGGGGTTAGTCTACGAGCAGTACTTC
-,-,TRBV6-1,TRBJ2-4,CASSDQGYIQYF,TGTGCCAGCAGTGATCAGGGGTACATTCAGTACTTC
-,TRBD1,TRBV5-1,TRBJ2-5,CASSVSTGGAETQYF,TGCGCCAGCAGCGTATCCACAGGGGGCGCGGAGACCCAGTACTTC
-,TRBD1,TRBV3-1/TRBV3-2,TRBJ1-2,CASSQAGGLYGYTF,TGTGCCAGCAGCCAGGCAGGGGGCTTGTATGGCTACACCTTC
-,TRBD1,TRBV5-1,TRBJ1-1,CASSLARDRVVNTEAFF,TGCGCCAGCAGCTTGGCCAGAGACAGGGTGGTGAACACTGAAGCTTTCTTT
few,-,TRBV5-8,TRBJ2-1,CASSLGTGHEQFF,TGTGCCAGCAGCTTGGGTACAGGGCATGAGCAGTTCTTC
-,-,TRBV3-1/TRBV3-2,TRBJ1-1,CASSPKHLNTEAFF,TGTGCCAGCAGCCCCAAGCATCTGAACACTGAAGCTTTCTTT
few,-,TRBV6-2/TRBV6-3,TRBJ1-2,CASSTDSQFLYGYTF,TGTGCCAGCAGCACGGACAGTCAATTTTTATACGGCTACACCTTC
-,TRBD1,TRBV7-9,TRBJ1-3,CASSSWTGRSGNTIYF,TGTGCCAGCAGCTCGTGGACAGGCCGCTCTGGAAACACCATATATTTT
-,TRBD1,TRBV19,TRBJ1-2,CASSRTGSNYGYTF,TGTGCCAGTAGTAGGACAGGGTCTAACTATGGCTACACCTTC
few,-,TRBV7-3,TRBJ1-1,CASSLTANTEAFF,TGTGCCAGCAGCTTAACGGCGAACACTGAAGCTTTCTTT
-,TRBD1,TRBV19,TRBJ2-5,CASSGTGASRETQYF,TGTGCCAGTTCCGGGACAGGGGCTTCGCGGGAGACCCAGTACTTC
-,-,TRBV2,TRBJ1-3,CASSDPGSGNTIYF,TGTGCCAGCAGTGACCCGGGATCTGGAAACACCATATATTTT
-,-,TRBV6-5,TRBJ1-4,CASSCGEVGCKLFF,TGTGCCAGCAGCTGTGGGGAGGTGGGTTGTAAGCTGTTTTTT
-,-,TRBV10-3,TRBJ1-2,CAISAGDEDGYTF,TGTGCCATCAGTGCAGGGGATGAGGATGGCTACACCTTC
-,TRBD2,TRBV19,TRBJ2-3,CASSRQAGVSTDTQYF,TGTGCCAGTAGCCGGCAAGCGGGGGTAAGCACAGATACGCAGTATTTT
-,TRBD1,TRBV14,TRBJ1-2,CASSREFRQGLNYGYTF,TGTGCCAGCAGCCGCGAGTTTCGACAGGGGCTTAACTATGGCTACACCTTC
-,-,TRBV30,TRBJ1-5,CAWSVGGRNQPQHF,TGTGCCTGGAGTGTTGGCGGTCGCAATCAGCCCCAGCATTTT
once,-,TRBV2,TRBJ2-2,CASIADLRAGELFF,TGTGCCAGCATTGCAGACTTGAGGGCCGGGGAGCTGTTTTTT
-,TRBD1,TRBV9,TRBJ1-3,CASSVGTGAGNTIYF,TGTGCCAGCAGCGTAGGGACAGGGGCTGGAAACACCATATATTTT
-,TRBD1,TRBV5-1,TRBJ1-1,CASSLADRGRPQTEAFF,TGCGCCAGCAGCTTGGCCGACAGGGGCCGCCCCCAGACTGAAGCTTTCTTT
-,TRBD2,TRBV28,TRBJ2-2,CASSREAGELFF,TGTGCCAGCAGCCGGGAGGCCGGGGAGCTGTTTTTT
-,TRBD2,TRBV11-2,TRBJ2-2,CASSQSGSWTGELFF,TGTGCCAGCAGCCAAAGCGGGAGTTGGACCGGGGAGCTGTTTTTT
-,-,TRBV6-2/TRBV6-3,TRBJ2-7,CASSRPGSRVAPYEQYF,TGTGCCAGCAGTCGCCCCGGAAGTCGGGTAGCGCCCTACGAGCAGTACTTC
few,TRBD2,TRBV7-9,TRBJ2-2,CASSFGLAGASTGELFF,TGTGCCAGCAGCTTTGGACTAGCGGGGGCCTCCACCGGGGAGCTGTTTTTT
-,-,TRBV7-3,TRBJ2-2,CASSFANTGELFF,TGTGCCAGCAGCTTCGCGAACACCGGGGAGCTGTTTTTT
few,-,TRBV2,TRBJ1-2,CASSEARSANYGYTF,TGTGCCAGCAGTGAGGCACGCAGCGCTAACTATGGCTACACCTTC
-,-,TRBV7-8,TRBJ2-7,CASSLRSNSYEQYF,TGTGCCAGCAGCTTAAGGAGTAACTCCTACGAGCAGTACTTC
-,TRBD1,TRBV6-5,TRBJ1-2,CASSSQTGRGYTF,TGTGCCAGCAGTTCTCAGACAGGGCGGGGCTACACCTTC